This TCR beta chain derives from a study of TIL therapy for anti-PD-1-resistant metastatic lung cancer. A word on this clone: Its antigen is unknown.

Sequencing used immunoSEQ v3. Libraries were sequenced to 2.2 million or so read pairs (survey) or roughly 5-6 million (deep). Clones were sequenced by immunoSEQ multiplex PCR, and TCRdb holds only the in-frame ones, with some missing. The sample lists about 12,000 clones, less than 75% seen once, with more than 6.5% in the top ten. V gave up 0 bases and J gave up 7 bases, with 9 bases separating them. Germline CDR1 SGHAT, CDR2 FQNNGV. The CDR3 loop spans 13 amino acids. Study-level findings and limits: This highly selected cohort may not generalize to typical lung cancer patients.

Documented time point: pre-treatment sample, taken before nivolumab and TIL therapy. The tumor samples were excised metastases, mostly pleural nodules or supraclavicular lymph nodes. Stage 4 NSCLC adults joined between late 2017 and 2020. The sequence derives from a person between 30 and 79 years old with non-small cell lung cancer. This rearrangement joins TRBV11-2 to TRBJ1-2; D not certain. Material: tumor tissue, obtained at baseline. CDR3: CASSLESGSGYTF. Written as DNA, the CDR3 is TGTGCCAGCAGCTTAGAATCGGGCTCTGGCTACACCTTC.